A single sample gave rise to the 26 T cell receptor beta chains below, sequenced in a study of shared clonotypes between healthy human individuals. TCRdb keeps only in-frame clones here, not all; method: immunoSEQ multiplex PCR. The repertoire holds some 2,500,000 clones, with around 90% as singletons. Source material: naive CD4+ T cells from PBMCs. Documented subset: CD45RA+ positively selected. The receptors shown here come from a man aged 18 to 29 in good health. Some clones in this sample may be carry-over from other donors' samples.

The rearrangement uses TRBV29-1 and TRBJ2-1; tentatively, D is TRBD1 or TRBD2 (5 bases each). CDR1 and CDR2 from the germline V gene are SQVTM and ANQGSEA. Trimming cost V 6 bases and J 9 bases, with 24 bases left between them. The CDR3 runs to 15 residues. CDR3 amino acids: CSVPRTGTPIVEQFF. CDR3 nucleotide sequence: TGCAGCGTGCCCAGGACCGGGACCCCGATCGTTGAGCAGTTCTTC.

A single count supports this clone. The chain is built from TRBV27 and TRBJ1-4, with D possibly being TRBD1 (6 bases). This CDR3 comprises 14 residues. CDR1 is MNHEY and CDR2 is SMNVEV in the germline V gene (reference sequence). V was cut by 7 bases and J by 4 bases, with 13 bases left in between. DNA for the CDR3: TGTGCCAGCACCAAGGGCAGGGGTAATGAAAAACTGTTTTTT. Translation: CASTKGRGNEKLFF.

CDR3: CASRASGRPTNEKLFF. The DNA of the CDR3 is TGTGCCAGCAGAGCCAGCGGACGGCCAACTAATGAAAAACTGTTTTTT. V and J are TRBV28 and TRBJ1-4; the D is unclear. Germline CDR1 MDHEN, CDR2 SYDVKM. V was cut by 6 bases and J by 0 bases, with 14 bases left in between. This CDR3 comprises 16 residues.

The chain uses TRBV30 and TRBJ2-1; D might be TRBD2 (5 bases). Trimming pared 5 bases from V and 6 bases from J, leaving 11 bases between. This CDR3 has 12 amino acids. Germline CDR1 and CDR2: GTSNPN and SVGIG (reference sequence). CDR3 sequence: CAWSGLSNEQFF. The DNA of the CDR3 is TGTGCCTGGTCCGGACTGAGCAATGAGCAGTTCTTC.

This clone occurred once. This chain joins TRBV9 and TRBJ2-1; TRBD2 aligns across 10 bases. CDR1 and CDR2 (germline): SGDLS, YYNGEE. V shed 7 bases, J shed 4 bases, and the junction held 8 bases outside the gene matches. This CDR3 has 15 residues. The CDR3 nucleotides are TGTGCCAGCCGACGGAAACTAGCGGGATACAATGAGCAGTTCTTC. Residues: CASRRKLAGYNEQFF.

The rearrangement links TRBV7-9 to TRBJ1-6; no firm D call. Germline V gene data show CDR1 as SEHNR and CDR2 as FQNEAQ (reference sequence). The CDR3 sequence is 13 residues long. Trimming took off 3 bases at V and 6 bases at J, with 6 bases between the two ends. In DNA form, the CDR3 reads TGTGCCAGCAGCTTGGACCTTAATTCACCCCTCCACTTT. Translation: CASSLDLNSPLHF.

The chain is built from TRBV5-4 and TRBJ2-1, with D tentatively TRBD1 or TRBD2 (6 bases each). Germline CDR1 and CDR2: SGHNT and YYREEE (reference sequence). The length of the CDR3 is 17 residues. Deletions cut 4 bases from V and 0 bases from J, with 17 bases between. The CDR3 here is CASSPKGGEVSYNEQFF. CDR3 nucleotide sequence: TGTGCCAGCAGCCCTAAGGGGGGAGAGGTCTCCTACAATGAGCAGTTCTTC.

V gene TRBV28 combines with J gene TRBJ2-7; 7 nucleotides line up with TRBD2. V lost 6 bases and J lost 4; bases outside the gene matches: 9. The CDR3 length is 14 residues. The germline CDR1 and CDR2 sequences are MDHEN and SYDVKM. Here the CDR3 reads CASRGSGAKYEQYF. CDR3 nucleotide sequence: TGTGCCAGCAGGGGGAGCGGGGCGAAATACGAGCAGTACTTC. Variable domain in full (rest from reference TRBV28 and TRBJ2-7): DVKVTQSSRYLVKRTGEKVFLECVQDMDHENMFWYRQDPGLGLRLIYFSYDVKMKEKGDIPEGYSVSREKKERFSLILESASTNQTSMYLCASRGSGAKYEQYFGPGTRLTVT.

The rearrangement joins TRBV2 to TRBJ2-2; 9 bases agree with TRBD1. Per the germline V gene, CDR1 is SNHLY and CDR2 is FYNNEI. The CDR3 covers 15 residues. V lost 6 bases, J lost 6 bases, and 8 bases stayed unmatched. Here the CDR3 reads CASSLTGGWAGELFF. CDR3 bases: TGTGCCAGCAGCTTGACAGGGGGGTGGGCCGGGGAGCTGTTTTTT.

The CDR3 coding sequence is TGCGCCAGCAGCCAATCCCCGGGTAAGGGTCGAGAGACCCAGTACTTC. Translating gives CASSQSPGKGRETQYF. The chain recombines TRBV4-1 with TRBJ2-5; D not resolved. Germline V gene sequence: CDR1 MGHRA, CDR2 YSYEKL. V was cut by 2 bases and J by 4 bases, with 17 bases left in between. CDR3 length: 16 residues.

The chain has TRBV7-2 and TRBJ1-5; D may be TRBD1 (5 bases). In germline, CDR1 is SGHTA, CDR2 FQGNSA. The CDR3 consists of 15 residues. V lost 2 bases and J lost 3, with 11 bases in between. CDR3 region: CASSLNAGNNQPQHF. The CDR3 DNA reads as TGTGCCAGCAGCTTAAACGCAGGGAACAATCAGCCCCAGCATTTT.

The rearrangement links TRBV19 to TRBJ2-1; no reliable D call. V lost 3 bases and J lost 8, with 11 bases in between. This CDR3 contains 13 residues. Germline V gene data show CDR1 as LNHDA and CDR2 as SQIVND (reference sequence). CDR3 residues: CASSIVGVHEQFF. For the CDR3, the DNA is TGTGCCAGTAGTATCGTCGGTGTCCATGAGCAGTTCTTC.

The V call is TRBV6-6, the J call TRBJ1-2; D is uncertain. Germline values: CDR1 MNHNY, CDR2 SVGAGI (reference sequence). The length of the CDR3 is 15 residues. Trimming shortened V by 5 bases and J by 7 bases, and 20 bases separated the two germline ends. CDR3 nucleotides: TGTGCCAGCAGTACGCTGACAAGTCGTTTCGGTGGCTACACCTTC. It encodes CASSTLTSRFGGYTF.

CDR3 coding DNA: TGTGCCAGTACCCTGCTTGGACTAGCGGGAGGGGGTGAGCAGTTCTTC. Protein sequence: CASTLLGLAGGGEQFF. This chain links TRBV19 with TRBJ2-1; TRBD2 aligns across 15 bases. This CDR3 is 16 amino acids long. CDR1 LNHDA and CDR2 SQIVND come from the germline V gene (reference sequence). V lost 7 bases, J lost 9 bases, and 10 bases stayed unmatched.

This clone was found once. The V and J genes are TRBV28 and TRBJ2-2, with D possibly TRBD2 on 6 matching bases. This CDR3 has 15 residues. Per the germline V gene, CDR1 is MDHEN and CDR2 is SYDVKM. V shed 4 bases and J shed 0 bases, with 9 bases lying between them. CDR3 residues: CASSSTSSNTGELFF. The CDR3 bases are TGTGCCAGCAGTTCGACTAGTTCGAACACCGGGGAGCTGTTTTTT.

This chain uses TRBV7-9 with TRBJ1-2, with D possibly TRBD1 on 6 matching bases. This CDR3 is 14 amino acids long. V lost 3 bases and J 7 bases, leaving 15 bases between the germline ends. From germline, CDR1 is SEHNR and CDR2 FQNEAQ (reference sequence). This CDR3 reads CASSLTGLGGGYTF. Written as DNA, the CDR3 is TGTGCCAGCAGCTTGACAGGACTAGGAGGTGGCTACACCTTC.

The chain links TRBV18 to TRBJ2-7, with D perhaps matching TRBD1 (6 bases). V was cut by 0 bases and J by 0 bases, with 15 bases left in between. This CDR3 contains 17 residues. Germline V gene sequence: CDR1 KGHSH, CDR2 LQKENI. The CDR3 sequence: CASSPPVSTGRSYEQYF. The CDR3 nucleotides read TGTGCCAGCTCACCACCGGTCTCGACAGGCCGCTCCTACGAGCAGTACTTC.

The CDR3 sequence is CASSRAPLPYEQYF. The CDR3 region has the DNA TGTGCCAGTAGTCGGGCTCCACTTCCCTACGAGCAGTACTTC. The chain combines TRBV19 with TRBJ2-7, with D unclear. The CDR3 has 14 amino acids. Germline V CDR1 and CDR2: LNHDA, SQIVND (reference sequence). Trimming took 5 bases from V and 2 from J, leaving 13 bases between them.

The chain employs TRBV6-1 and TRBJ1-4; TRBD1 matches 9 bases. The CDR3 is made up of 17 amino acids. V dropped 4 bases and J dropped 4; count of bases not matched to a gene: 10. Germline V gene data show CDR1 as MNHNS and CDR2 as SASEGT. The CDR3 DNA sequence: TGTGCCAGCAGTGGTCCCGGGACAGGGATTAGTAATGAAAAACTGTTTTTT. Amino acid sequence: CASSGPGTGISNEKLFF.

This chain joins TRBV5-1 and TRBJ2-4, with 10 bases matching TRBD2. V lost 6 bases and J lost 8; bases outside the gene matches: 17. This CDR3 is built from 17 residues. Germline V lookup: CDR1 SGHRS, CDR2 YFSETQ. The CDR3 region has the DNA TGCGCCAGCAAATTTGGACTAGCGGAGGGGGTTTGGGACATTCAGTACTTC. It is translated as CASKFGLAEGVWDIQYF.

The gene calls are TRBV18 and TRBJ1-5, with 7 nucleotides matching TRBD1. Germline V gene sequence: CDR1 KGHSH, CDR2 LQKENI. CDR3 length: 17 residues. The J segment lost 0 bases and the V segment lost 3 bases, leaving 8 bases of the junction unmatched. CDR3 in amino acids: CASSPTRDSYSNQPQHF. DNA of the CDR3: TGTGCCAGCTCACCCACCCGGGACAGCTATAGCAATCAGCCCCAGCATTTT.

This chain links TRBV9 with TRBJ1-2; unclear D gene. CDR1 is SGDLS and CDR2 is YYNGEE in the germline V gene. Trimming removed 0 bases from V and 4 bases from J, with 10 bases in between. The length of the CDR3 is 14 residues. The CDR3 sequence is CASSVVVELYGYTF. For the CDR3, the DNA is TGTGCCAGCAGCGTAGTAGTAGAGCTCTATGGCTACACCTTC.

The gene calls are TRBV7-3 and TRBJ1-1, with D unresolved. From germline, CDR1 is SGHTA and CDR2 FQGTGA. V was shortened by 10 bases and J by 2 bases, with 14 bases between the two germline ends. CDR3 length: 13 residues. This CDR3 is CATKGRGNTEAFF. In nucleotides, the CDR3 is TGTGCCACCAAGGGTCGGGGAAACACTGAAGCTTTCTTT.

The genes are TRBV5-1 and TRBJ2-5; TRBD2 might be the D (6 bases). Per the germline V gene, CDR1 is SGHRS and CDR2 is YFSETQ. V gave up 3 bases and J gave up 0 bases, with 15 bases separating them. The CDR3 has 16 amino acids. Written as DNA, the CDR3 is TGCGCCAGCAGCTGGGGCGGGGTTGCGGACCAAGAGACCCAGTACTTC. Amino acids: CASSWGGVADQETQYF.

The CDR3 DNA sequence: TGTGCCAGCAGTGTAATGGCTTTAGGCGAGCAGTACTTC. Translating it yields CASSVMALGEQYF. The chain couples TRBV25-1 to TRBJ2-7; D is unresolved. CDR1 and CDR2 (germline): MGHDK, SYGVNS. Trimming took off 4 bases at V and 6 bases at J, with 13 bases between the two ends. This CDR3 comprises 13 residues.

V gene TRBV2 combines with J gene TRBJ1-6; D is unresolved. V was pared by 4 bases and J by 13 bases, with 23 bases between. CDR1 is SNHLY, CDR2 FYNNEI, per germline. The CDR3 covers 16 residues. This CDR3 reads CASSGDLGPAGLPLHF. Here the CDR3 DNA reads TGTGCCAGCAGTGGAGATCTAGGACCGGCGGGATTGCCCCTCCACTTT.